The rows below give T cell receptor beta chains drawn from one sample of a study of CD8 T cells in Susac syndrome. TCRdb reanalysed the immunoSEQ multiplex PCR reads using MiXCR and keeps one entry per CDR3 protein. The sample has roughly 47,000 distinct CDR3 sequences; roughly 92% are singletons. Sequenced: CD8+ T cells from PBMCs. These receptors all stem from a human donor in good health. Both conserved end residues are part of each CDR3. Each record gives: D gene, J gene, clone size, V gene, CDR3 DNA, CDR3 protein. The D gene is left open where the match is weak. Clone size is not always given. Where it is, it says once, few, many or a class for expanded clones.

.,TRBJ1-2,once,TRBV19,TGTGCCAGTAATGGCGGAGGCAACTATGGCTACACCTTC,CASNGGGNYGYTF
.,TRBJ1-4,.,TRBV24-1,TGTGCCACCAGTGAGTCTATTGACGGCTCAACTAATGAAAAACTGTTTTTT,CATSESIDGSTNEKLFF
.,TRBJ2-7,.,TRBV7-9,TGTGCCAGCAGCTTAGGGGCAGGTCAGAACCCCGAGCAGTACTTC,CASSLGAGQNPEQYF
.,TRBJ1-5,.,TRBV27,TGTGCCAGCAGTTTAGCCAGGGGAGGTCAGCCCCAGCATTTT,CASSLARGGQPQHF
TRBD1,TRBJ1-1,.,TRBV7-9,TGTGCCAGCAGCTCCCCGCTGACAGGGGGCACGAACACTGAAGCTTTCTTT,CASSSPLTGGTNTEAFF
.,TRBJ2-7,once,TRBV19,TGTGCCAGTAGTACGCAGGGGAGCCACGAGCAGTACTTC,CASSTQGSHEQYF
TRBD2,TRBJ2-3,.,TRBV5-6,TGTGCCAGCAGCTTGGCCAAACAACGACTAGCGGGGCAAGTGGATACGCAGTATTTT,CASSLAKQRLAGQVDTQYF
.,TRBJ2-5,few,TRBV29-1,TGCAGCGTTGTGGGTGAGACCCAGTACTTC,CSVVGETQYF
TRBD2,TRBJ2-7,.,TRBV7-9,TGTGCCACCCGAAGACTAGCGGATTCCTACGAGCAGTACTTC,CATRRLADSYEQYF
TRBD2,TRBJ2-7,.,TRBV4-3,TGCGCCAGCAGCCAAGATCCGAGCGGGAGTTCGGCCTACGAGCAGTACTTC,CASSQDPSGSSAYEQYF
TRBD1,TRBJ1-2,once,TRBV4-1,TGCGCCAGCAGCCTCGGGACAGGGGGCGCAGGTGGCTACACCTTC,CASSLGTGGAGGYTF
.,TRBJ1-1,.,TRBV29-1,TGCAGCGTTGCCGAGAACACTGAAGCTTTCTTT,CSVAENTEAFF
.,TRBJ2-1,.,TRBV5-4,TGTGCCAGCAGCTTGGCTGTAGGAGGAGAGAGCTCCTACAATGAGCAGTTCTTC,CASSLAVGGESSYNEQFF
.,TRBJ2-7,once,TRBV12-3/TRBV12-4,TGTGCCAGCAGTTTGTCCGGGGTCGAGCAGTACTTC,CASSLSGVEQYF
TRBD2,TRBJ2-7,.,TRBV5-4,TGTGCCAGCAGCTTGGTAGCGGGAGCCTTCCACGAGCAGTACTTC,CASSLVAGAFHEQYF
.,TRBJ2-2,.,TRBV27,TGTGCCAGCAGTTTATTAGGGACCGGGGAGCTGTTTTTT,CASSLLGTGELFF
.,TRBJ2-7,.,TRBV7-7,TGTGCTAGCAGCGTTCTAGAGGCCTACGAGCAGTACTTC,CASSVLEAYEQYF
.,TRBJ1-1,.,TRBV12-3/TRBV12-4,TGTGCCAGCAACATGGGGTGGGGGCAGACTGAAGCTTTCTTT,CASNMGWGQTEAFF
.,TRBJ2-7,.,TRBV11-2,TGTGCCAGCAGTCCATTCATACAGGAATTCTCCTACGAGCAGTACTTC,CASSPFIQEFSYEQYF
.,TRBJ2-4,.,TRBV29-1,TGCAGCGTTGCTAGGGGTTTAGCCAAAAACATTCAGTACTTC,CSVARGLAKNIQYF
.,TRBJ2-7,few,TRBV5-1,TGCGCCAGCAGCTTGGACAGGGACTACGAGCAGTACTTC,CASSLDRDYEQYF
.,TRBJ2-2,.,TRBV6-1,TGTGCCAGCAGTAGATGGACGGAGAACACCGGGGAGCTGTTTTTT,CASSRWTENTGELFF